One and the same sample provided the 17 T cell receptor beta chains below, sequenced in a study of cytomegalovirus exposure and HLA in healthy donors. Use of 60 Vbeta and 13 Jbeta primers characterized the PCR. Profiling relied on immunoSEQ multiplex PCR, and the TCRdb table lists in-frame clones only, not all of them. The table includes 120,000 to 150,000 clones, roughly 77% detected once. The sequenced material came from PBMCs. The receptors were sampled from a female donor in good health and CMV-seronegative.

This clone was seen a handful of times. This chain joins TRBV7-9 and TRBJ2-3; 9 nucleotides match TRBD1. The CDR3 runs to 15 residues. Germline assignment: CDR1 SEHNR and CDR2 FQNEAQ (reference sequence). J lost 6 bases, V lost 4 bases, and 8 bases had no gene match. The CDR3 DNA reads TGTGCCAGCAGCTCAGACAGGGGGAGTCGTGATACGCAGTATTTT. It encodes CASSSDRGSRDTQYF.

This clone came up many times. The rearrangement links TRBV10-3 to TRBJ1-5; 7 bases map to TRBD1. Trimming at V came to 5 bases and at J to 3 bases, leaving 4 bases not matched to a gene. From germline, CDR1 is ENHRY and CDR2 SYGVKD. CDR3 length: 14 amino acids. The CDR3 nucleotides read TGTGCCATCAGTACAGGGGACGCCAATCAGCCCCAGCATTTT. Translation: CAISTGDANQPQHF.

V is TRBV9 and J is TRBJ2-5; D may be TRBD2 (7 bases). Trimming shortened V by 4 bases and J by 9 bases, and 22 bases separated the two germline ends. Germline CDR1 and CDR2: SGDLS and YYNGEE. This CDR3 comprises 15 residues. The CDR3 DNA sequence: TGTGCCAGCAGCCCCAAGGGGGGGGAGGGGAGGGCCCAGTACTTC. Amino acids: CASSPKGGEGRAQYF. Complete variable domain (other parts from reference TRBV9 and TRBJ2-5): DSGVTQTPKHLITATGQRVTLRCSPRSGDLSVYWYQQSLDQGLQFLIQYYNGEERAKGNILERFSAQQFPDLHSELNLSSLELGDSALYFCASSPKGGEGRAQYFGPGTRLLVL.

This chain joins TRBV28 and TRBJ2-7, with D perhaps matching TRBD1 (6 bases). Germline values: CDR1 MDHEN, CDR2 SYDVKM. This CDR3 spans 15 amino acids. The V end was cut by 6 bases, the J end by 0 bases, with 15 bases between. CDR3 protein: CASSSPGDNSYEQYF. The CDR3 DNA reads TGTGCCAGCAGCTCCCCTGGGGACAACTCCTACGAGCAGTACTTC.

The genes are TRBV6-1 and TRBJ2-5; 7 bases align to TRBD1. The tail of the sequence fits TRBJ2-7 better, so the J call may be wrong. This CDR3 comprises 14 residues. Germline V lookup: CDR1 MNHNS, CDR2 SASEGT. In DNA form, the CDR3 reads TGTGCCAGCAGTCCACCGGACAGGCACTACGAGCAGTACTTC. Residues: CASSPPDRHYEQYF.

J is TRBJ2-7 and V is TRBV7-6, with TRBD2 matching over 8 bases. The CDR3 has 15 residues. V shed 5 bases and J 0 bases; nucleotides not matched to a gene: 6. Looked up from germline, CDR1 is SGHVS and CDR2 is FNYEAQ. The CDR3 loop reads CASSETSGPSYEQYF. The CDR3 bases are TGTGCCAGCAGCGAAACTAGCGGCCCCTCCTACGAGCAGTACTTC. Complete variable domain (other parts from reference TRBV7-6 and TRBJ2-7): GAGVSQSPRYKVTKRGQDVALRCDPISGHVSLYWYRQALGQGPEFLTYFNYEAQQDKSGLPNDRFSAERPEGSISTLTIQRTEQRDSAMYRCASSETSGPSYEQYFGPGTRLTVT.

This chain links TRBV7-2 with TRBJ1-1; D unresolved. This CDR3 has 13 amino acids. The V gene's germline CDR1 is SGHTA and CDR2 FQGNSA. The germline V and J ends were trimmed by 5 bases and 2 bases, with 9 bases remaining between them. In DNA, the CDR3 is TGTGCCAGCAGCGCGACACCCAACACTGAAGCTTTCTTT. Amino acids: CASSATPNTEAFF.

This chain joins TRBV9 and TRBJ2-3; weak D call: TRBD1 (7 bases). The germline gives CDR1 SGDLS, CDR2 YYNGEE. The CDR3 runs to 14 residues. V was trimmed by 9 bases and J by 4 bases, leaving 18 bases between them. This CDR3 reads CATGGTAAPDTQYF. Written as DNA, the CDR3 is TGTGCCACAGGCGGGACAGCTGCCCCAGATACGCAGTATTTT.

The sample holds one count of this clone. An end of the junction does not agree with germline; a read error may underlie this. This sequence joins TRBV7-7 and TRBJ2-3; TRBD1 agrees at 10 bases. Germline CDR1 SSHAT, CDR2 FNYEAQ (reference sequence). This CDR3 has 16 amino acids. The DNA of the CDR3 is TGTGCTAGCAGCCCGGGGACAGGGGCTTTCACAGATACGCAGTATTTT. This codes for CASSPGTGAFTDTQYF.

The CDR3 loop reads CATRGGQAFF. The CDR3 region has the DNA TGTGCCACCAGAGGGGGACAGGCTTTCTTT. The gene calls are TRBV2 and TRBJ1-1; 7 nucleotides line up with TRBD1. Trimming cost V 10 bases and J 11 bases; bases outside gene matches: 7. The CDR3 totals 10 residues. The V gene's germline CDR1 is SNHLY and CDR2 FYNNEI.

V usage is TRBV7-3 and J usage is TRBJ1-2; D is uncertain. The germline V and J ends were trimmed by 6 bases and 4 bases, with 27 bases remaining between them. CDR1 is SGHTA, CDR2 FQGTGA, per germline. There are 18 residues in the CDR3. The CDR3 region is CASRPTADPESDFYGYTF. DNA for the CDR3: TGTGCCAGCAGACCTACAGCGGACCCCGAGTCAGACTTCTATGGCTACACCTTC.

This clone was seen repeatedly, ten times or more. The CDR3 DNA reads TGCGCCAGCAGCCAAGATACTAGCCGCAATGAGCAGTTCTTC. Residues: CASSQDTSRNEQFF. The rearrangement uses TRBV4-3 and TRBJ2-1, with D possibly TRBD2 on 6 matching bases. CDR1 is LGHNA, CDR2 YSLEER, per germline. Trimming shortened V by 0 bases and J by 6 bases, and 9 bases separated the two germline ends. The CDR3 is made up of 14 amino acids.

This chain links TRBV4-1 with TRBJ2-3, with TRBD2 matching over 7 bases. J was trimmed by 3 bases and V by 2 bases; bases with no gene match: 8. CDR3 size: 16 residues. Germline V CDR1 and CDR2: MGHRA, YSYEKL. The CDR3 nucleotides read TGCGCCAGCAGCCAACCGTTGACTAGCTGGACAGATACGCAGTATTTT. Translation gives CASSQPLTSWTDTQYF.

The CDR3 protein is CASSFPGQTNEKLFF. The CDR3 nucleotides read TGTGCCAGCAGTTTCCCGGGACAGACTAATGAAAAACTGTTTTTT. The chain couples TRBV6-6 to TRBJ1-4; 7 bases are a match to TRBD1. The CDR3 loop spans 15 amino acids. Germline-derived CDR1 and CDR2 are MNHNY and SVGAGI (reference sequence). Losses at the gene ends were 4 bases for V and 2 bases for J; bases not matched to a gene: 4.

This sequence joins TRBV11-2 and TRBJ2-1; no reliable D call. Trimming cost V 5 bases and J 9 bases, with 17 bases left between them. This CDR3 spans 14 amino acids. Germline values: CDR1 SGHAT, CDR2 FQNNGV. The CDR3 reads CASSERRPWSEQFF. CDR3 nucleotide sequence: TGTGCCAGCAGCGAGAGAAGACCCTGGAGTGAGCAGTTCTTC.

CDR3: CASSEASGAYGYTF. The CDR3 DNA reads TGTGCCAGCAGTGAAGCTTCGGGAGCCTATGGCTACACCTTC. The J gene is TRBJ1-2, the V gene TRBV6-1; D gene unclear. V was shortened by 0 bases and J by 4 bases, with 9 bases between the two germline ends. This CDR3 has 14 residues. Germline V gene sequence: CDR1 MNHNS, CDR2 SASEGT.

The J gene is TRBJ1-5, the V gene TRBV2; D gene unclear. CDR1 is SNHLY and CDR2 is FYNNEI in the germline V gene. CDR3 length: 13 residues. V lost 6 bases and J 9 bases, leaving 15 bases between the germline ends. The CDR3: CASRRNPNMPQHF. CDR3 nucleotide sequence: TGTGCCAGCAGGAGGAACCCCAACATGCCCCAGCATTTT.